The 11 T cell receptor beta chains presented below share a single source sample, sequenced in a study of blood T cell repertoires in COVID-19. Only in-frame clones appear in the TCRdb table, and some are missing; sequencing was by immunoSEQ multiplex PCR. The sample lists 95,000 to 150,000 clones, approximately 90% occurring once. The sequenced sample consisted of peripheral blood. Receptor source: a man aged 65-85 years with active or convalescent COVID-19.

The chain joins TRBV28 to TRBJ2-7; tentatively, D is TRBD2 (5 bases). This CDR3 region has 13 residues. The V end was cut by 2 bases, the J end by 0 bases, with 5 bases between. Germline values: CDR1 MDHEN, CDR2 SYDVKM. CDR3 DNA: TGTGCCAGCAGTTTAACTAGCTCCTACGAGCAGTACTTC. Translation: CASSLTSSYEQYF. The whole variable domain, remainder taken from reference TRBV28 and TRBJ2-7, is DVKVTQSSRYLVKRTGEKVFLECVQDMDHENMFWYRQDPGLGLRLIYFSYDVKMKEKGDIPEGYSVSREKKERFSLILESASTNQTSMYLCASSLTSSYEQYFGPGTRLTVT.

J is TRBJ1-1 and V is TRBV15; D is unresolved. The CDR3 has 13 residues. V lost 0 bases and J lost 1, with 3 bases in between. Germline V CDR1 and CDR2: LNHNV, YYDKDF (reference sequence). The CDR3 here is CATSRERNTEAFF. As DNA, the CDR3 is TGTGCCACCAGCAGAGAGCGGAACACTGAAGCTTTCTTT. Full variable domain (outside the CDR3, taken from reference TRBV15 and TRBJ1-1): DAMVIQNPRYQVTQFGKPVTLSCSQTLNHNVMYWYQQKSSQAPKLLFHYYDKDFNNEADTPDNFQSRRPNTSFCFLDIRSPGLGDTAMYLCATSRERNTEAFFGQGTRLTVV.

The CDR3 loop reads CASSLAVGVRNEQFF. Here the CDR3 DNA reads TGTGCCAGCAGCTTAGCCGTGGGAGTTCGGAATGAGCAGTTCTTC. The gene calls are TRBV7-2 and TRBJ2-1, with D perhaps TRBD2 (5 bases). The CDR3 runs 15 residues. Germline lookup yields CDR1 SGHTA and CDR2 FQGNSA. V lost 0 bases to trimming and J lost 7 bases, with 13 bases between them.

This chain uses TRBV5-1 with TRBJ2-2; 9 bases align to TRBD1. Germline CDR1 is SGHRS and CDR2 is YFSETQ. The CDR3 loop spans 13 amino acids. V shed 3 bases and J 7 bases; nucleotides not matched to a gene: 1. As DNA, the CDR3 is TGCGCCAGCAGCTCGGACAGGGGCGGGGAGCTGTTTTTT. This sequence encodes CASSSDRGGELFF. Together with reference TRBV5-1 and TRBJ2-2, the CDR3 gives the full variable domain: KAGVTQTPRYLIKTRGQQVTLSCSPISGHRSVSWYQQTPGQGLQFLFEYFSETQRNKGNFPGRFSGRQFSNSRSEMNVSTLELGDSALYLCASSSDRGGELFFGEGSRLTVL.

The rearrangement uses TRBV6-5 and TRBJ1-6, with 7 bases matching TRBD1. CDR1 and CDR2 (germline): MNHEY, SVGAGI. Trimming at V came to 2 bases and at J to 4 bases, leaving 5 bases not matched to a gene. The CDR3 covers 16 residues. The CDR3 protein is CASSYGQGDYNSPLHF. The CDR3 region has the DNA TGTGCCAGCAGTTACGGGCAGGGGGATTATAATTCACCCCTCCACTTT.

CDR3 in DNA: TGTGCCAGCAGGAACCTCAGGGGGCCCACTGAAGCTTTCTTT. It yields the protein CASRNLRGPTEAFF. The chain uses TRBV6-6 and TRBJ1-1; 8 bases align to TRBD1. Germline V gene lookup returns CDR1 MNHNY and CDR2 SVGAGI (reference sequence). The trim removed 6 bases at V and 4 bases at J, leaving 7 bases unmatched. The CDR3 runs 14 residues.

The rearrangement links TRBV18 to TRBJ1-3; D remains ambiguous. V lost 2 bases and J 0 bases, leaving 11 bases between the germline ends. In germline, CDR1 is KGHSH, CDR2 LQKENI. The CDR3 extends over 16 amino acids. In DNA, the CDR3 is TGTGCCAGCTCACCAAGTGACTCGAGCTCTGGAAACACCATATATTTT. It codes for CASSPSDSSSGNTIYF.

The chain couples TRBV7-8 to TRBJ2-7; tentative D call: TRBD2 (6 bases). This CDR3 is built from 13 residues. Germline assignment: CDR1 SGHVS and CDR2 FQNEAQ. The V and J ends lost 6 bases and 4 bases respectively, with 13 bases between them. CDR3 sequence: CASRLGGGYEQYF. The DNA of the CDR3 is TGTGCCAGCAGGCTAGGTGGGGGGTACGAGCAGTACTTC. Filled out from reference TRBV7-8 and TRBJ2-7, the complete variable domain reads GAGVSQSPRYKVAKRGQDVALRCDPISGHVSLFWYQQALGQGPEFLTYFQNEAQLDKSGLPSDRFFAERPEGSVSTLKIQRTQQEDSAVYLCASRLGGGYEQYFGPGTRLTVT.

This rearrangement joins TRBV9 to TRBJ2-2; a possible D gene is TRBD1 (5 bases). The germline V gene encodes CDR1 SGDLS and CDR2 YYNGEE. Deletions cut 2 bases from V and 7 bases from J, with 18 bases between. The CDR3 extends over 16 amino acids. In DNA, the CDR3 is TGTGCCAGCAGCGTCAGTAGCCTCGTAGGGGTCGGGGAGCTGTTTTTT. It is translated as CASSVSSLVGVGELFF.

J is TRBJ2-1 and V is TRBV28, with TRBD1 identical over 9 bases. Germline lookup yields CDR1 MDHEN and CDR2 SYDVKM. This CDR3 region has 17 residues. V lost 3 bases and J lost 6; bases outside the gene matches: 12. In nucleotides, the CDR3 is TGTGCCAGCAGTTTCTATGAGGGGACAGGGATCGCCAATGAGCAGTTCTTC. Its protein is CASSFYEGTGIANEQFF.

This clone came up a few times. This chain connects TRBV10-3 to TRBJ1-5; 11 nucleotides match TRBD1. J gave up 7 bases and V 6 bases, and 8 bases lay outside the gene matches. The CDR3 is made up of 15 amino acids. The germline CDR1 and CDR2 sequences are ENHRY and SYGVKD. CDR3 DNA sequence: TGTGCCATCAGCAGGACAGGGGGCTTGGGACAGCCCCAGCATTTT. Its translation: CAISRTGGLGQPQHF.